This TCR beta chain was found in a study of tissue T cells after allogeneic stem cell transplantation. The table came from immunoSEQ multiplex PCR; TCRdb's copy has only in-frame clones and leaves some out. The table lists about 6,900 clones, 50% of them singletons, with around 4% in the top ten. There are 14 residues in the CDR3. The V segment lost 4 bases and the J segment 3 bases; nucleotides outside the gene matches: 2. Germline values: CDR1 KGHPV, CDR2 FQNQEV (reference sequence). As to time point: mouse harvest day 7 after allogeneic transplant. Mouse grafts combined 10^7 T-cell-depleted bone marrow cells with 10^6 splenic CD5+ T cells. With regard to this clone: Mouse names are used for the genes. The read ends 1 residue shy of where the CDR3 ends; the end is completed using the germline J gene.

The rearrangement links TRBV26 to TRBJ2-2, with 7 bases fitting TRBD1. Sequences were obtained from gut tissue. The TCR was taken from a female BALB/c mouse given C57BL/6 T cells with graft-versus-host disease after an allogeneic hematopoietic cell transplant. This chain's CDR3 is CASSRQGYTGQLYF. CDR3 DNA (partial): TGTGCCAGCAGTCGACAGGGATACACCGGGCAGCTCTAC.